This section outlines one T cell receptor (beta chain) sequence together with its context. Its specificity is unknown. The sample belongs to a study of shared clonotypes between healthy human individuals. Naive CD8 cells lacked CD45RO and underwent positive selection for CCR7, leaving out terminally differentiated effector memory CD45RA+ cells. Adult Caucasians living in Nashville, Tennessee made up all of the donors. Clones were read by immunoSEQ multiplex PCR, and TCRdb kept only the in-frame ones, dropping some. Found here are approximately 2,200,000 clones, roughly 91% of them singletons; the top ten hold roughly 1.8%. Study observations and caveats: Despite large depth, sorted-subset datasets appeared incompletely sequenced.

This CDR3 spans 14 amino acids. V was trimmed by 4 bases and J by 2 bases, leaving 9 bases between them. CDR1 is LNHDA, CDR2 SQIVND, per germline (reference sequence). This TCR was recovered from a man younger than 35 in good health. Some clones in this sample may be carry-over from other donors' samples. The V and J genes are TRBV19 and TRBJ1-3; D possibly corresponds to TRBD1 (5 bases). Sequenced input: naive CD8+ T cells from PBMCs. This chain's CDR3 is CASSTAGPGNTIYF. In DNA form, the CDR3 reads TGTGCCAGTAGTACCGCAGGGCCTGGAAACACCATATATTTT. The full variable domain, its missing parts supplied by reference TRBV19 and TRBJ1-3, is DGGITQSPKYLFRKEGQNVTLSCEQNLNHDAMYWYRQDPGQGLRLIYYSQIVNDFQKGDIAEGYSVSREKKESFPLTVTSAQKNPTAFYLCASSTAGPGNTIYFGEGSWLTVV.